Listed below are T cell receptor beta chains from one sample, sequenced in a study of OX40 agonist ivuxolimab in advanced cancers. Assay: immunoSEQ multiplex PCR; the TCRdb copy retains only in-frame clones and omits some. Seen here are some 80,000 clones, under 85% observed once, and the top ten hold roughly 0.41%. The material was CD4+ or CD8+ T cells sorted from blood, obtained in a trial of the OX40 agonist ivuxolimab. The receptor source for this set is an adult with an advanced solid tumor such as melanoma, head and neck, liver or kidney cancer. The CDR3 runs from the conserved cysteine through the conserved F or W. Fields, in order: J gene, clone size, V gene, D gene, CDR3 DNA, CDR3 protein. D genes are given only for firm matches. Only part of the rows carry a size: once, few, many, or a class if the clone is expanded.

J: TRBJ2-5
size: NA
V: TRBV2
D: TRBD2
DNA: TGTGCCAGCAACAGCGGGAGGGAGACCCAGTACTTC
CDR3: CASNSGRETQYF

J: TRBJ2-1
size: NA
V: TRBV7-3
D: TRBD2
DNA: TGTGCCAGCAGCTTTCAGACTAGCGGATACAATGAGCAGTTCTTC
CDR3: CASSFQTSGYNEQFF

J: TRBJ2-5
size: NA
V: TRBV7-8
D: NA
DNA: TGTGCCAGCAGCTTAGATAGGACCTCCACGGGCGAGACCCAGTACTTC
CDR3: CASSLDRTSTGETQYF

J: TRBJ2-3
size: NA
V: TRBV7-2
D: TRBD2
DNA: TGTGCCAGCAGCCGCTCTAGCGGGATTAGGGATACGCAGTATTTT
CDR3: CASSRSSGIRDTQYF

J: TRBJ2-5
size: NA
V: TRBV10-3
D: TRBD1
DNA: TGTGCCATCAGCCGGGACAGGAGTCAAGAGACCCAGTACTTC
CDR3: CAISRDRSQETQYF

J: TRBJ2-4
size: NA
V: TRBV28
D: NA
DNA: TGTGCCAGCAGTTTTGGACAGTTACTAGCCAAAAACATTCAGTACTTC
CDR3: CASSFGQLLAKNIQYF

J: TRBJ2-7
size: NA
V: TRBV2
D: NA
DNA: TGTGCCAGCACCCGGGTGCACGGCGAGCAGTACTTC
CDR3: CASTRVHGEQYF

J: TRBJ2-4
size: NA
V: TRBV27
D: TRBD2
DNA: TGTGCCAGCAGTTTGGGTAGCGGGGCAGCCAAAAACATTCAGTACTTC
CDR3: CASSLGSGAAKNIQYF

J: TRBJ1-2
size: NA
V: TRBV2
D: NA
DNA: TGTGCCAGCAGGGGCAGGGGATCTAACAGGTCTGGCTACACCTTC
CDR3: CASRGRGSNRSGYTF

J: TRBJ2-5
size: few
V: TRBV27
D: NA
DNA: TGTGCCAGCAGTTCCAACGAACTCAGGGGGGGAGGAGAGACCCAGTACTTC
CDR3: CASSSNELRGGGETQYF

J: TRBJ2-6
size: NA
V: TRBV2
D: TRBD1
DNA: TGTGCCAGCGGGACAGGGGAAAACTCTGGGGCCAACGTCCTGACTTTC
CDR3: CASGTGENSGANVLTF

J: TRBJ2-1
size: NA
V: TRBV10-3
D: TRBD2
DNA: TGTGCCATAAAGGGGACTAGCGGGAGGGGGAGCAATGAGCAGTTCTTC
CDR3: CAIKGTSGRGSNEQFF

J: TRBJ2-7
size: few
V: TRBV19
D: NA
DNA: TGTGCCAGTAGTATTGGAGCGCCTTACGAGCAGTACTTC
CDR3: CASSIGAPYEQYF

J: TRBJ2-1
size: few
V: TRBV5-6
D: NA
DNA: TGTGCCAGCAGCCCGGTCATATCATACAATGAGCAGTTCTTC
CDR3: CASSPVISYNEQFF

J: TRBJ2-1
size: NA
V: TRBV18
D: TRBD2
DNA: TGTGCCAGCTCACCTCTAGCGGACTCCTACAATGAGCAGTTCTTC
CDR3: CASSPLADSYNEQFF

J: TRBJ1-5
size: NA
V: TRBV29-1
D: NA
DNA: TGCAGCGTACGAATAGCGGGGAATCAGCCCCAGCATTTT
CDR3: CSVRIAGNQPQHF

J: TRBJ2-3
size: few
V: TRBV18
D: NA
DNA: TGTGCCAGCTCACCCATCGGGCAGGATACGCAGTATTTT
CDR3: CASSPIGQDTQYF

J: TRBJ1-2
size: once
V: TRBV28
D: TRBD1
DNA: TGTGCCACCTTCGGGACAGGGGTTAACTATGGCTACACCTTC
CDR3: CATFGTGVNYGYTF

J: TRBJ1-5
size: NA
V: TRBV28
D: NA
DNA: TGTGCCAGCAGGCGTACCGATAGGAGGGGGAGCAATCAGCCCCAGCATTTT
CDR3: CASRRTDRRGSNQPQHF

J: TRBJ1-3
size: few
V: TRBV6-5
D: TRBD1
DNA: TGTGCCAGCAGTTCGGGACAGGGGAGAAACACCATATATTTT
CDR3: CASSSGQGRNTIYF

J: TRBJ1-1
size: NA
V: TRBV6-1
D: TRBD1
DNA: TGTGCCAGCAGTGAACGACAGGGATCATCTGAAGCTTTCTTT
CDR3: CASSERQGSSEAFF

J: TRBJ2-5
size: NA
V: TRBV5-4
D: NA
DNA: TGTGCCAGCAGCTTGGGGCGGCAGGGTGGGGGAGAGACCCAGTACTTC
CDR3: CASSLGRQGGGETQYF

J: TRBJ1-5
size: NA
V: TRBV30
D: NA
DNA: TGTGCCTGGAGTGGCGGGAGAGGTGGCAATCAGCCCCAGCATTTT
CDR3: CAWSGGRGGNQPQHF

J: TRBJ2-4
size: NA
V: TRBV1
D: NA
DNA: TGCACCAGCAGACCTAGCGGCAGTAGAAGCCTAGCCAAAAACATTCAGTACTTC
CDR3: CTSRPSGSRSLAKNIQYF

J: TRBJ2-2
size: NA
V: TRBV9
D: TRBD2
DNA: TGTGCCAGCAGCGCGGGACTAGCGGTGAACACCGGGGAGCTGTTTTTT
CDR3: CASSAGLAVNTGELFF

J: TRBJ1-1
size: once
V: TRBV28
D: NA
DNA: TGTGCCAGCAATGAGGTTGGGGGTCAGGCTGAAGCTTTCTTT
CDR3: CASNEVGGQAEAFF

J: TRBJ1-1
size: NA
V: TRBV19
D: NA
DNA: TGTGCCAGTAGTATAGTGGCAGGGTCCTCTGAAGCTTTCTTT
CDR3: CASSIVAGSSEAFF

J: TRBJ1-1
size: NA
V: TRBV7-3
D: NA
DNA: TGTGCCAGCAGTTGGGTGGGGTCGAACACTGAAGCTTTCTTT
CDR3: CASSWVGSNTEAFF

J: TRBJ2-2
size: NA
V: TRBV19
D: NA
DNA: TGTGCCAGTAGTAATCCCACAGGGACGAACACCGGGGAGCTGTTTTTT
CDR3: CASSNPTGTNTGELFF

J: TRBJ2-2
size: once
V: TRBV7-8
D: TRBD1
DNA: TGTGCCAGCAGCTTTGAACAGGGGGGCACCGGGGAGCTGTTTTTT
CDR3: CASSFEQGGTGELFF

J: TRBJ2-7
size: NA
V: TRBV30
D: TRBD1
DNA: TGTGCCTGGAGTGCTGGACAGGGGTATTACGAGCAGTACTTC
CDR3: CAWSAGQGYYEQYF

J: TRBJ1-1
size: NA
V: TRBV6-6
D: NA
DNA: TGTGCCAGCACCATCAGGGGAGGGACGAACACTGAAGCTTTCTTT
CDR3: CASTIRGGTNTEAFF

J: TRBJ1-1
size: NA
V: TRBV6-4
D: NA
DNA: TGTGCCAGCAGTGACTCTTTCGGGGGTGCTGAAGCTTTCTTT
CDR3: CASSDSFGGAEAFF

J: TRBJ1-1
size: NA
V: TRBV9
D: NA
DNA: TGTGCCAGCAGCGTAGACCCCGGGACACTGACTGAAGCTTTCTTT
CDR3: CASSVDPGTLTEAFF

J: TRBJ1-5
size: NA
V: TRBV19
D: TRBD1
DNA: TGTGCCAGTAGTATATCGGACAGGCTGAATAGCAATCAGCCCCAGCATTTT
CDR3: CASSISDRLNSNQPQHF

J: TRBJ2-7
size: NA
V: TRBV20-1
D: NA
DNA: TGCAGTGCTACGGACAGATTCGAGCAGTACTTC
CDR3: CSATDRFEQYF

J: TRBJ2-2
size: NA
V: TRBV28
D: NA
DNA: TGTGCCAGCAGGGGGGCCCTGGACACCGGGGAGCTGTTTTTT
CDR3: CASRGALDTGELFF

J: TRBJ2-7
size: NA
V: TRBV7-2
D: TRBD2
DNA: TGTGCCAGCAGCTCAGGACTAGCGGGAGTTCACGAGCAGTACTTC
CDR3: CASSSGLAGVHEQYF

J: TRBJ2-5
size: NA
V: TRBV6-5
D: NA
DNA: TGTGCCAGCAGTTACTCGATATTTGGGGGAGAGACCCAGTACTTC
CDR3: CASSYSIFGGETQYF

J: TRBJ2-3
size: NA
V: TRBV18
D: NA
DNA: TGTGCCAGCTCACTTGCAGATACGCAGTATTTT
CDR3: CASSLADTQYF

J: TRBJ1-2
size: NA
V: TRBV27
D: NA
DNA: TGTGCCAGCAGTAGAGGCCGTCCCTATGGCTACACCTTC
CDR3: CASSRGRPYGYTF

J: TRBJ1-1
size: NA
V: TRBV19
D: TRBD1
DNA: TGTGCCAGTAGTGCCGGACAGGGATGGACTGAAGCTTTCTTT
CDR3: CASSAGQGWTEAFF

J: TRBJ2-5
size: NA
V: TRBV7-2
D: NA
DNA: TGTGCCAGCAGCTTTGGCCAAGAGACCCAGTACTTC
CDR3: CASSFGQETQYF

J: TRBJ1-5
size: NA
V: TRBV5-1
D: NA
DNA: TGCGCCAGCAGCGTTGGTGGAACCAATCAGCCCCAGCATTTT
CDR3: CASSVGGTNQPQHF

J: TRBJ2-6
size: NA
V: TRBV6-5
D: NA
DNA: TGTGCCAGCAGTTATAGACCGCCCTCTGGGGCCAACGTCCTGACTTTC
CDR3: CASSYRPPSGANVLTF

J: TRBJ2-3
size: once
V: TRBV28
D: NA
DNA: TGTGCCAGCAGCTTCCACCCGACAGCTAGCACAGATACGCAGTATTTT
CDR3: CASSFHPTASTDTQYF

J: TRBJ2-5
size: NA
V: TRBV5-4
D: NA
DNA: TGTGCCAGCAGCTTGGGCTACTCCCAAGAGACCCAGTACTTC
CDR3: CASSLGYSQETQYF

J: TRBJ2-3
size: NA
V: TRBV5-1
D: NA
DNA: TGCGCCAGCAGCGTGGACACCCGCACAGATACGCAGTATTTT
CDR3: CASSVDTRTDTQYF

J: TRBJ2-4
size: NA
V: TRBV6-5
D: NA
DNA: TGTGCCAGCGCAATAGGGGCCAAAAACATTCAGTACTTC
CDR3: CASAIGAKNIQYF

J: TRBJ2-3
size: NA
V: TRBV2
D: NA
DNA: TGTGCCAGCAGTGACGGCCGTACCCGCACAGATACGCAGTATTTT
CDR3: CASSDGRTRTDTQYF

J: TRBJ2-1
size: NA
V: TRBV28
D: NA
DNA: TGTGCCAGCATAAAGGGGGGGTCCTACAATGAGCAGTTCTTC
CDR3: CASIKGGSYNEQFF

J: TRBJ2-5
size: NA
V: TRBV2
D: NA
DNA: TGTGCCAGCAGTAATTCACGGCGGGTGGAGACCCAGTACTTC
CDR3: CASSNSRRVETQYF

J: TRBJ2-1
size: NA
V: TRBV27
D: TRBD1
DNA: TGTGCCAGCAGTTTCTTCGGACAGGTGACCTACAATGAGCAGTTCTTC
CDR3: CASSFFGQVTYNEQFF

J: TRBJ1-5
size: NA
V: TRBV7-8
D: NA
DNA: TGTGCCAGCAGCTTAAGCGGAGGGCGCAACCATCAGCCCCAGCATTTT
CDR3: CASSLSGGRNHQPQHF

J: TRBJ2-7
size: few
V: TRBV27
D: NA
DNA: TGTGCCAGCAGTGGACGTGGGCTAGCGCTCTCCTACGAGCAGTACTTC
CDR3: CASSGRGLALSYEQYF

J: TRBJ1-2
size: NA
V: TRBV2
D: TRBD1
DNA: TGTGCCAGCATCGGACAGGCCTCAGGGTATGGCTACACCTTC
CDR3: CASIGQASGYGYTF

J: TRBJ1-3
size: NA
V: TRBV10-3
D: NA
DNA: TGTGCCATCAGTGATCCCAGGGGCGAAGTAGGAAACACCATATATTTT
CDR3: CAISDPRGEVGNTIYF